Each of the 22 T cell receptor beta chains below was sequenced from the same sample in a study of control samples from healthy donors and cancer patients. This table comes from immunoSEQ multiplex PCR, and its TCRdb copy is limited to in-frame clones, with some not included. The repertoire holds around 180,000 clones, 94% seen once, with around 1.3% in the top ten. The sequenced material came from blood. The receptors were sampled from a young woman in good health.

In nucleotides, the CDR3 is TGTGCTAGTGGTTCCTCAGGGGGGACAGATACGCAGTATTTT. This translates into CASGSSGGTDTQYF. The V gene is TRBV12-5, the J gene TRBJ2-3, with D possibly being TRBD1 (7 bases). V lost 4 bases, J lost 3 bases, and 11 bases lay in between. CDR1 and CDR2 (germline): LGHNT, FRNRAP. The CDR3 has 14 amino acids.

This clone has a single count. CDR3 protein: CASSRQGISEAFF. The DNA for the CDR3 is TGTGCCAGCAGTCGACAGGGTATCAGCGAAGCTTTCTTT. The rearrangement joins TRBV6-2 or TRBV6-3 to TRBJ1-1, with 7 bases aligning to TRBD1. Germline V gives CDR1 MNHEY, CDR2 SVGEGT. The CDR3 consists of 13 residues. V lost 5 bases and J lost 8; bases outside the gene matches: 8.

This sequence joins TRBV28 and TRBJ2-7, with 14 bases aligning to TRBD2. CDR1 and CDR2 from the germline V gene are MDHEN and SYDVKM. The V gene end was trimmed by 5 bases and the J gene end by 9 bases; junction bases not matched to a gene: 9. There are 15 residues in the CDR3. The CDR3 reads CASSGGTSGGLGQYF. The DNA for the CDR3 is TGTGCCAGCAGTGGCGGGACTAGCGGGGGCCTAGGGCAGTACTTC.

This clone was detected once. The chain has TRBV4-1 and TRBJ1-1; D perhaps matches TRBD1 (5 bases). The CDR3 has 14 amino acids. CDR1 and CDR2 from the germline V gene are MGHRA and YSYEKL. Trimming pared 4 bases from V and 5 bases from J, leaving 14 bases between. CDR3 protein: CASSRNQGKTEAFF. The CDR3 coding sequence is TGCGCCAGCAGCCGAAACCAGGGAAAGACTGAAGCTTTCTTT.

Worth noting for this clone: Germline is not matched at one junction end, which may reflect a read error. DNA of the CDR3: TGTGCCAGCAGCTCACTAGCGGGAGCTTGTTTTTTC. Residues: CASSSLAGACFF. The V and J genes are TRBV7-9 and TRBJ2-4; 11 nucleotides align to TRBD2. Looked up from germline, CDR1 is SEHNR and CDR2 is FQNEAQ (reference sequence). This CDR3 contains 12 residues. Variable domain in full (rest from reference TRBV7-9 and TRBJ2-4): DTGVSQNPRHKITKRGQNVTFRCDPISEHNRLYWYRQTLGQGPEFLTYFQNEAQLEKSRLLSDRFSAERPKGSFSTLEIQRTEQGDSAMYLCASSSLAGACFFGAGTRLSVL.

The DNA for the CDR3 is TGCAGCGTTGAAGAGGGGGAAAAACTGTTTTTT. Translated: CSVEEGEKLFF. The chain combines TRBV29-1 with TRBJ1-4; D is ambiguous. Germline V gene sequence: CDR1 SQVTM, CDR2 ANQGSEA. The CDR3 extends over 11 amino acids. V was pared by 0 bases and J by 8 bases, with 4 bases between. The full variable domain, with the rest looked up from reference TRBV29-1 and TRBJ1-4, is SAVISQKPSRDICQRGTSLTIQCQVDSQVTMMFWYRQQPGQSLTLIATANQGSEATYESGFVIDKFPISRPNLTFSTLTVSNMSPEDSSIYLCSVEEGEKLFFGSGTQLSVL.

The chain uses TRBV11-2 and TRBJ2-7; possible D gene TRBD1, 6 bases. Germline values: CDR1 SGHAT, CDR2 FQNNGV. The ends were cut back, 5 bases at V and 2 bases at J, with 10 bases in the middle. The length of the CDR3 is 13 residues. In DNA form, the CDR3 reads TGTGCCAGCAGCGGGGGACATCCCTACGAGCAGTACTTC. Translation: CASSGGHPYEQYF.

The chain recombines TRBV29-1 with TRBJ2-3; D unresolved. Trimming removed 2 bases from V and 4 bases from J, with 13 bases in between. CDR1 is SQVTM, CDR2 ANQGSEA, per germline. This CDR3 spans 14 amino acids. This chain's CDR3 is CSVEFGWAPDTQYF. The CDR3 DNA reads as TGCAGCGTTGAATTTGGGTGGGCACCAGATACGCAGTATTTT.

V usage is TRBV29-1 and J usage is TRBJ2-5; 7 bases fit TRBD1. The CDR3 loop spans 15 amino acids. The germline CDR1 and CDR2 sequences are SQVTM and ANQGSEA. The junction had 14 bases not matched to a gene; V was cut back by 7 bases and J by 3 bases. As DNA, the CDR3 is TGCAGCGCCCGCCAGCCACAGGGGATGAAAGAGACCCAGTACTTC. Its translation is CSARQPQGMKETQYF. The full variable domain, with the rest looked up from reference TRBV29-1 and TRBJ2-5, is SAVISQKPSRDICQRGTSLTIQCQVDSQVTMMFWYRQQPGQSLTLIATANQGSEATYESGFVIDKFPISRPNLTFSTLTVSNMSPEDSSIYLCSARQPQGMKETQYFGPGTRLLVL.

The rearrangement joins TRBV28 to TRBJ2-7; a possible D gene is TRBD2 (6 bases). The CDR3 loop spans 16 amino acids. Germline CDR1 MDHEN, CDR2 SYDVKM. V lost 6 bases and J 0 bases, leaving 18 bases between the germline ends. The CDR3 bases are TGTGCCAGCAGGCCTCCTCGGGGAGGATCCTCCTACGAGCAGTACTTC. Translated: CASRPPRGGSSYEQYF.

The chain links TRBV5-1 to TRBJ1-4, with a weak D call TRBD1 (5 bases). Germline-derived CDR1 and CDR2 are SGHRS and YFSETQ. The CDR3 spans 14 residues. V gave up 0 bases and J gave up 5 bases, with 8 bases separating them. The CDR3 region has the DNA TGCGCCAGCAGCTTGGAGGCAGGGAATGAAAAACTGTTTTTT. This codes for CASSLEAGNEKLFF.

This clone has just one count. This chain links TRBV5-4 with TRBJ1-4; the D is unclear. This CDR3 region has 15 residues. Trimming removed 0 bases from V and 3 bases from J, with 9 bases in between. CDR1 SGHNT and CDR2 YYREEE come from the germline V gene (reference sequence). The CDR3 is CASSLALQSNEKLFF. The CDR3 DNA is TGTGCCAGCAGCTTGGCCCTCCAGTCTAATGAAAAACTGTTTTTT.

V usage is TRBV20-1 and J usage is TRBJ1-5; unclear D gene. Germline CDR1 reads DFQATT; CDR2 reads SNEGSKA (reference sequence). V lost 3 bases and J 3 bases, leaving 12 bases between the germline ends. The length of the CDR3 is 14 residues. The CDR3 region has the DNA TGCAGTGCTAGTTCGACACATCACAATCAGCCCCAGCATTTT. Its translation is CSASSTHHNQPQHF.

This chain uses TRBV28 with TRBJ2-7, with a tentative D call TRBD2 (5 bases). CDR1 is MDHEN, CDR2 SYDVKM, per germline. The CDR3 is 11 amino acids. V was pared by 7 bases and J by 2 bases, with 6 bases between. CDR3 loop: CASTGTYEQYF. As DNA, the CDR3 is TGTGCCAGCACGGGGACCTACGAGCAGTACTTC.

Written as DNA, the CDR3 is TGTGCCAGTAGTATGGGTACCTACGGAACCGGGGAGCTGTTTTTT. Translated, it gives CASSMGTYGTGELFF. The chain is built from TRBV19 and TRBJ2-2; unclear D gene. This CDR3 comprises 15 residues. V dropped 3 bases and J dropped 5 bases, with 13 bases sitting between them. Germline CDR1 and CDR2: LNHDA and SQIVND (reference sequence).

The chain has TRBV12-5 and TRBJ2-1; TRBD2 might be the D (6 bases). This CDR3 region has 17 residues. Germline V gene lookup returns CDR1 LGHNT and CDR2 FRNRAP. Deletions cut 0 bases from V and 2 bases from J, with 14 bases between. The CDR3 bases are TGTGCTAGTGGTTTGGTACCTGGGGGGAGGCCCTACAATGAGCAGTTCTTC. It yields the protein CASGLVPGGRPYNEQFF.

The chain uses TRBV4-2 and TRBJ2-3; 7 nucleotides match TRBD2. The CDR3 contains 16 residues. After removal of 4 bases from V and 2 bases from J, the junction contained 9 bases not matched to a gene. The germline gives CDR1 LGHNA, CDR2 YNFKEQ. The CDR3 reads CASSLGGSGATDTQYF. The CDR3 DNA sequence: TGTGCCAGCAGCCTGGGGGGGAGCGGGGCCACAGATACGCAGTATTTT.

This chain connects TRBV1 to TRBJ1-6. TRBV1 is tagged as a pseudogene. This CDR3 region has 17 residues. The CDR3 sequence: CTSSQKGGGVYPKPLHF. As DNA, the CDR3 is TGCACCAGCAGCCAAAAGGGGGGAGGGGTCTACCCGAAGCCCCTCCACTTT.

This clone has only one observation. The V call is TRBV28, the J call TRBJ1-6; no clear D gene. V lost 3 bases, J lost 0 bases, and 6 bases lay in between. Looked up from germline, CDR1 is MDHEN and CDR2 is SYDVKM. This CDR3 comprises 15 residues. CDR3 nucleotides: TGTGCCAGCAGTTTTTCTAGCTCCTATAATTCACCCCTCCACTTT. The encoded protein is CASSFSSSYNSPLHF.

The chain employs TRBV7-3 and TRBJ1-1, with 7 positions matching TRBD1. CDR3 length equals 16 residues. Germline trimming cut 1 base from V and 0 bases from J; bases unmatched to any gene: 5. Germline V gives CDR1 SGHTA, CDR2 FQGTGA. The CDR3, as DNA: TGTGCCAGCAGCTTAAAGAGGGGGCGAGTGAACACTGAAGCTTTCTTT. This sequence encodes CASSLKRGRVNTEAFF.

DNA for the CDR3: TGTGCCAGCAGCTCCGGGACAGCCTATGGCTACACCTTC. This encodes CASSSGTAYGYTF. The chain carries TRBV5-6 and TRBJ1-2, with TRBD1 matching 7 bases. J lost 4 bases, V lost 3 bases, and 3 bases had no gene match. The CDR3 sequence is 13 residues long. Germline CDR1 reads SGHDT; CDR2 reads YYEEEE.

This clone appeared once. J is TRBJ2-7 and V is TRBV20-1; D might be TRBD2 (5 bases). With 7 bases removed from V and 7 bases from J, the gap between germline ends came to 14 bases. This CDR3 contains 11 residues. Germline lookup yields CDR1 DFQATT and CDR2 SNEGSKA (reference sequence). The CDR3 loop reads CSVRRRSEQYF. In DNA, the CDR3 is TGCAGTGTAAGGAGGCGGAGTGAGCAGTACTTC.